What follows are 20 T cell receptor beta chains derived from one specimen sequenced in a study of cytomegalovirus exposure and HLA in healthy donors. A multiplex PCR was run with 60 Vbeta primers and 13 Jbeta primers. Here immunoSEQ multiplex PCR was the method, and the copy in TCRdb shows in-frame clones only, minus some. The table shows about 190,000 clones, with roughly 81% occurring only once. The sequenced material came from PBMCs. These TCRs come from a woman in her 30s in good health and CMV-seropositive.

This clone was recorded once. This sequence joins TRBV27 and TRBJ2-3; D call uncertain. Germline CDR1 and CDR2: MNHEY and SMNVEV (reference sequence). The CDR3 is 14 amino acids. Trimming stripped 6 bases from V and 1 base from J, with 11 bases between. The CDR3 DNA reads TGTGCCAGCAGCCGAACCCTACGCACAGATACGCAGTATTTT. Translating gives CASSRTLRTDTQYF.

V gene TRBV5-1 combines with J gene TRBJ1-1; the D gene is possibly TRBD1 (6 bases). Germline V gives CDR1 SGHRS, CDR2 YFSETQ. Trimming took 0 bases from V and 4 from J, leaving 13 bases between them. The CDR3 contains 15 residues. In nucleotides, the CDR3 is TGCGCCAGCAGCTTGGGCCACCGGGACACCACTGAAGCTTTCTTT. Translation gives CASSLGHRDTTEAFF.

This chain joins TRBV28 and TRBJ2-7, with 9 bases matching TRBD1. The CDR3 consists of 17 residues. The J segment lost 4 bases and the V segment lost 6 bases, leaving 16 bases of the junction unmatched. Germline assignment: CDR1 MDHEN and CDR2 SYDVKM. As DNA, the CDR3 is TGTGCCAGCAGCTTTAACTTCGGACAGGGGATCCTATACGAGCAGTACTTC. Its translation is CASSFNFGQGILYEQYF.

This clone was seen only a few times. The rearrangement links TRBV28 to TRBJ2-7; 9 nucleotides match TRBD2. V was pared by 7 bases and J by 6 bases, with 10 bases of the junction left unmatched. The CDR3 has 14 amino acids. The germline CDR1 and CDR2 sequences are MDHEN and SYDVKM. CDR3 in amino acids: CASTRLADRSEQYF. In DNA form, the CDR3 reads TGTGCCAGCACCAGACTAGCGGATAGATCCGAGCAGTACTTC.

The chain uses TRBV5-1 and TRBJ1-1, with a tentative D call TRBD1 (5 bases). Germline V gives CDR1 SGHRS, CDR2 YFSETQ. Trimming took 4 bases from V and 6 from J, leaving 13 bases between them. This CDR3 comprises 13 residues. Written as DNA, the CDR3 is TGCGCCAGCAGCGCCCGACAGTCTCCTGAAGCTTTCTTT. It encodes CASSARQSPEAFF.

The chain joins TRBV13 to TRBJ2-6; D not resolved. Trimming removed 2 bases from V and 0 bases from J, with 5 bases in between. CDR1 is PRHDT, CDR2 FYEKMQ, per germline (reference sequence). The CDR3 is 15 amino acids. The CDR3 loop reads CASSLYSSGANVLTF. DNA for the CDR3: TGTGCCAGCAGCTTATACAGCTCTGGGGCCAACGTCCTGACTTTC.

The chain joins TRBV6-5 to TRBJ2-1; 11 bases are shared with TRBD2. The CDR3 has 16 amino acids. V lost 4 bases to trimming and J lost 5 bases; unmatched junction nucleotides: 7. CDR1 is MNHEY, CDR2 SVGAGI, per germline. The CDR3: CASSWLLAGDHNEQFF. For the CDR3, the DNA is TGTGCCAGCAGTTGGCTACTAGCGGGAGACCACAATGAGCAGTTCTTC.

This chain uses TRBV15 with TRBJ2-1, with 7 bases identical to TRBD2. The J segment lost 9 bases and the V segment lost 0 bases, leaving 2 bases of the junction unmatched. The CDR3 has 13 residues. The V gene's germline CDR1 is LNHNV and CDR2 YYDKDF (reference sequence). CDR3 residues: CATSRDRGVEQFF. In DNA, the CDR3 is TGTGCCACCAGCAGAGATCGGGGGGTTGAGCAGTTCTTC.

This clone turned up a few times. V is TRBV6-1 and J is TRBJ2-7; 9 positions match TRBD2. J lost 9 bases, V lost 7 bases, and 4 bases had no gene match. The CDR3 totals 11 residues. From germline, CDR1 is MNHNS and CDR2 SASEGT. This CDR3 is CASTSGKVQYF. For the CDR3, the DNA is TGTGCCAGCACTAGCGGGAAGGTGCAGTACTTC.

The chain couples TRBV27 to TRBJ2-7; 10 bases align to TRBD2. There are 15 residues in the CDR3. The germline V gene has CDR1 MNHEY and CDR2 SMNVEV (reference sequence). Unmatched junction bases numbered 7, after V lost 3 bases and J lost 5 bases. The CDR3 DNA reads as TGTGCCAGCAGTTTCGGAGCGGGAGGGCCCCACGAGCAGTACTTC. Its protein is CASSFGAGGPHEQYF.

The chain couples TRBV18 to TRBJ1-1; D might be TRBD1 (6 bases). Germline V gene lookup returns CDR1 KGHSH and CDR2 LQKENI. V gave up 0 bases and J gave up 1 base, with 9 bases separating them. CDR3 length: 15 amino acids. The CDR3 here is CASSPPGARNTEAFF. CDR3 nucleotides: TGTGCCAGCTCACCACCGGGGGCGAGGAACACTGAAGCTTTCTTT.

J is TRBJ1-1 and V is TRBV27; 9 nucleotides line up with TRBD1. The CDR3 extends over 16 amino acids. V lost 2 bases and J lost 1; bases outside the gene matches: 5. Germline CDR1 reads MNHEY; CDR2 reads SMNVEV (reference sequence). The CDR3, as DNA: TGTGCCAGCAGTTTAGGGGTGGGACAGGGGAACACTGAAGCTTTCTTT. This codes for CASSLGVGQGNTEAFF.

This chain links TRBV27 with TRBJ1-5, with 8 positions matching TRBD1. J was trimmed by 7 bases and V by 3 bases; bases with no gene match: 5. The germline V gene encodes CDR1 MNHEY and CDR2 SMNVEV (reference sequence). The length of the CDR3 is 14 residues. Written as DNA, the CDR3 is TGTGCCAGCAGTTTTCAGGGGGCAGGACAGCCCCAGCATTTT. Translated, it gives CASSFQGAGQPQHF.

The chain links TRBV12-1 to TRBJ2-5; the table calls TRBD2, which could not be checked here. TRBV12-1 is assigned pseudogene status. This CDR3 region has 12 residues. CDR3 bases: TGTGCCAGCAGTAATCTCCAAGAGACCCAGTACTTC. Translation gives CASSNLQETQYF.

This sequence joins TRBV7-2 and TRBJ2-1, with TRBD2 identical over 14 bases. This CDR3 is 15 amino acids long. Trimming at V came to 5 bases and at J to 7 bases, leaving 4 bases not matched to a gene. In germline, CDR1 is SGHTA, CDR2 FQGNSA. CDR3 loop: CASSAGLAGVNEQFF. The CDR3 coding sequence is TGTGCCAGCAGCGCGGGACTAGCGGGGGTGAATGAGCAGTTCTTC.

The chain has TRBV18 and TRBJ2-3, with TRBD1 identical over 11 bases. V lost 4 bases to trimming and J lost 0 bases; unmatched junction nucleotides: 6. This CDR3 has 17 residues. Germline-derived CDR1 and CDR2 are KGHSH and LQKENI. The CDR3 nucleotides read TGTGCCAGCTCACGGACAGGGGGCGGATCTAGCACAGATACGCAGTATTTT. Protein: CASSRTGGGSSTDTQYF.

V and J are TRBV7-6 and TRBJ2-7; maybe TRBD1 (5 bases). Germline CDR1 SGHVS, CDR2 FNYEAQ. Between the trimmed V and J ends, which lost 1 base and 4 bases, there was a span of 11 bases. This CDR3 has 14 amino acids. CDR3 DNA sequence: TGTGCCAGCAGCTTAGGAGTAGGGGCATACGAGCAGTACTTC. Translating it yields CASSLGVGAYEQYF.

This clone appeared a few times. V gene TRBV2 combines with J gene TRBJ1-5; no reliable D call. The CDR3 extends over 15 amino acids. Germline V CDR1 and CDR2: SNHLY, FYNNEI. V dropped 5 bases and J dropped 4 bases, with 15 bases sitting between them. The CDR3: CASSPNGVKNQPQHF. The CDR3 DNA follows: TGTGCCAGCAGTCCGAACGGGGTGAAGAATCAGCCCCAGCATTTT.

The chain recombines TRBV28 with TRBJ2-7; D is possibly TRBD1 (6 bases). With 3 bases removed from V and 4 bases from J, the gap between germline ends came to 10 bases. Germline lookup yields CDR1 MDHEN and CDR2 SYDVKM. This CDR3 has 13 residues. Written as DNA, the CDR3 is TGTGCCAGCAGTTTCGGACAGAGTTACGAGCAGTACTTC. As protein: CASSFGQSYEQYF.

CDR3 sequence: CASSFGEFGYYNEQFF. CDR3 DNA: TGCGCCAGCAGCTTCGGAGAATTCGGTTACTACAATGAGCAGTTCTTC. This chain joins TRBV5-1 and TRBJ2-1; no clear D gene. From germline, CDR1 is SGHRS and CDR2 YFSETQ. With 2 bases removed from V and 3 bases from J, the gap between germline ends came to 15 bases. CDR3 size: 16 residues.